This T cell receptor beta chain was obtained from a study of naive and memory T cell subsets. Ligated cDNA underwent four rounds of PCR with nested alpha and beta constant region primers and SP2. TCRdb reprocessed the 5' RACE reads with MiXCR, giving one entry per CDR3 protein. Seen here are 50,000 or so distinct CDR3 sequences, about 7.2% observed once, and the top ten hold almost 10%. Trimming took off 6 bases at V and 8 bases at J, with 10 bases between the two ends. This CDR3 contains 11 residues. CDR1 and CDR2 from the germline V gene are DFQATT and SNEGSKA (reference sequence). An oligonucleotide containing a UMI was ligated to the 3' end of TCR cDNA.

This sequence was found in a male donor in good health. The chain combines TRBV20-1 with TRBJ1-4; D remains unclear. Here the CDR3 DNA reads TGCAGTGCCGCCTTGGGGGAAAAACTGTTTTTT. Translation gives CSAALGEKLFF.